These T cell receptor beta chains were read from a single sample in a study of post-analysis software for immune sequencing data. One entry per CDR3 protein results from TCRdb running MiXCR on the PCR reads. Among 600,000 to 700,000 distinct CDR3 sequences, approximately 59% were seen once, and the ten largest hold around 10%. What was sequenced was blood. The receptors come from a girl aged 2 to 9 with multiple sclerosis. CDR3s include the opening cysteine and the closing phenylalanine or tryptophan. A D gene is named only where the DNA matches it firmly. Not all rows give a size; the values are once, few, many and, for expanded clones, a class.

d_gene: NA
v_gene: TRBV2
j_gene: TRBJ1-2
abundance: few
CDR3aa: CASSELSGYTF
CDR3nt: TGTGCCAGCAGTGAATTATCTGGCTACACCTTC

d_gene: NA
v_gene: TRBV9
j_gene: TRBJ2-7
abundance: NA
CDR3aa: CASSVDVGEQYF
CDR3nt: TGTGCCAGCAGCGTAGACGTAGGAGAGCAGTACTTC

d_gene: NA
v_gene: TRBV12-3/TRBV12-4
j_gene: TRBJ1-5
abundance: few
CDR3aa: CASAPKGLLNQPQHF
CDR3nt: TGTGCCAGCGCCCCCAAGGGGCTCCTTAATCAGCCCCAGCATTTT

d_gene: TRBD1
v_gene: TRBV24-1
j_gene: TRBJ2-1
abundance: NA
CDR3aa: CATRAFPDRLNEQFF
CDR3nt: TGTGCCACCAGAGCTTTTCCGGACAGGCTCAATGAGCAGTTCTTC

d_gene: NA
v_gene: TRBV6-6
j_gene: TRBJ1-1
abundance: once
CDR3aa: CASSYDGRTEAFF
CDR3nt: TGTGCCAGCAGTTACGACGGGAGGACTGAAGCTTTCTTT

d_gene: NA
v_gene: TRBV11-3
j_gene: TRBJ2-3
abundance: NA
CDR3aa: CASSRRQSRLGRADTQYF
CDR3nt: TGTGCCAGCAGCCGACGACAGTCTAGACTAGGGCGCGCAGATACGCAGTATTTT

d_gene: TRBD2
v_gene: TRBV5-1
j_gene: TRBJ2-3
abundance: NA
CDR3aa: CASRRGDSTDTQYF
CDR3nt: TGCGCCAGCCGCCGGGGGGATTCCACAGATACGCAGTATTTT

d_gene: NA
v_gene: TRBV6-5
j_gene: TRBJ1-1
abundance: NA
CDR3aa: CASSNTRANTEAFF
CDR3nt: TGTGCCAGCAGTAACACTAGGGCTAACACTGAAGCTTTCTTT

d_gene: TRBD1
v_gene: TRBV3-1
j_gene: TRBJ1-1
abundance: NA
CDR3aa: CASSQDLDRAAFF
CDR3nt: TGTGCCAGCAGCCAAGATTTGGACAGGGCGGCTTTCTTT

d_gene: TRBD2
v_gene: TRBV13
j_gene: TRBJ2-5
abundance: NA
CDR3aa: CASSLGGGGQETQYF
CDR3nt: TGTGCCAGCAGCTTAGGCGGGGGGGGTCAAGAGACCCAGTACTTC

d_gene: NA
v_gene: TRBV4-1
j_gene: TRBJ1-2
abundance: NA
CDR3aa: CASSQSVTPGYGYTF
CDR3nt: TGCGCCAGCAGCCAAAGTGTCACACCTGGCTATGGCTACACCTTC

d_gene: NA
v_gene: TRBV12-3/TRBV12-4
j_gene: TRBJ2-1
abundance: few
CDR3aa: CASSLAPRINEQFF
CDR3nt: TGTGCCAGCAGTTTGGCGCCAAGGATAAATGAGCAGTTCTTC

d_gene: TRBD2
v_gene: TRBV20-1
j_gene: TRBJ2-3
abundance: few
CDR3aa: CSANRLAGATDTQYF
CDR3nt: TGCAGTGCTAATAGACTAGCGGGAGCCACAGATACGCAGTATTTT

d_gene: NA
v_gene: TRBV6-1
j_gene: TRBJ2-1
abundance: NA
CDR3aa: CASSEPTGGPKVNEQFF
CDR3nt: TGTGCCAGCAGTGAGCCGACGGGCGGACCGAAAGTCAATGAGCAGTTCTTC

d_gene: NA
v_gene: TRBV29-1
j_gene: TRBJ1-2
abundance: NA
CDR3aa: CSVEDISNYGYTF
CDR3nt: TGCAGCGTTGAAGACATATCTAACTATGGCTACACCTTC

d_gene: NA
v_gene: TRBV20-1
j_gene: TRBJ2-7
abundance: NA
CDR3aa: CSARRIGGFAYEQYF
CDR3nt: TGCAGTGCTAGACGGATCGGGGGATTCGCCTACGAGCAGTACTTC

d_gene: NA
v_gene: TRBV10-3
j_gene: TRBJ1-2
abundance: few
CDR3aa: CAISETGTPLRDGYTF
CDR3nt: TGTGCCATCAGTGAGACTGGAACTCCCCTACGGGATGGCTACACCTTC

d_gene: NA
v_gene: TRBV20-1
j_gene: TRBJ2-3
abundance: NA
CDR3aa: CSAPVGNPTDTQYF
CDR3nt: TGCAGTGCCCCGGTGGGCAATCCCACAGATACGCAGTATTTT

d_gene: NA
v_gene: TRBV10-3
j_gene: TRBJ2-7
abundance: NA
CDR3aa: CAIRGSYEQYF
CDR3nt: TGTGCCATCAGAGGGAGTTACGAGCAGTACTTC

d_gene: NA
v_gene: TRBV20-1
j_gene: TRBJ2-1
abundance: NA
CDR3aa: CSARDPPSNEQFF
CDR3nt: TGCAGTGCTAGAGATCCACCATCCAATGAGCAGTTCTTC

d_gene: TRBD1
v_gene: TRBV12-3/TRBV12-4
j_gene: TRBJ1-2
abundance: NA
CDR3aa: CASSLGQGGDGYTF
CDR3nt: TGTGCCAGCAGTTTGGGACAGGGGGGTGATGGCTACACCTTC

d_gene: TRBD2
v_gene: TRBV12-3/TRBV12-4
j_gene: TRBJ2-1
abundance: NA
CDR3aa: CASSLGSGGIGNEQFF
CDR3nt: TGTGCCAGCAGTTTAGGTTCGGGGGGAATCGGAAATGAGCAGTTCTTC

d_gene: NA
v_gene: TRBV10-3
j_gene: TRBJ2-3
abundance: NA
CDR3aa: CATGAGTSDTQYF
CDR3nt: TGTGCCACCGGGGCAGGGACGTCAGATACGCAGTATTTT

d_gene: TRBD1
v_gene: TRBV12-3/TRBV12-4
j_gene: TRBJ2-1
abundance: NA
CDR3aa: CASRAPTGYVYNEQFF
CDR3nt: TGTGCCAGCAGAGCGCCGACAGGGTACGTCTACAATGAGCAGTTCTTC

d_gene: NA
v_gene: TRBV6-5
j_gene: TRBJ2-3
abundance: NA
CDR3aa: CASKKERSTDTQYF
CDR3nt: TGTGCCAGCAAAAAGGAGAGGAGCACAGATACGCAGTATTTT

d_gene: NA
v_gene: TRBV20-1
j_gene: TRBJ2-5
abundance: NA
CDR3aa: CSARVPDRQETQYF
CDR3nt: TGCAGTGCTAGAGTTCCAGACAGGCAAGAGACCCAGTACTTC

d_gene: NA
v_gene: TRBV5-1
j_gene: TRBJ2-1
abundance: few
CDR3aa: CASSFLDSYNEQFF
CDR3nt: TGCGCCAGCAGCTTTCTGGACAGTTACAATGAGCAGTTCTTC